The text below deals with one TCR beta chain. Its antigen is currently unknown. The sample is drawn from a study of T cell repertoires in cytomegalovirus infection. The overall study: Shared public TCR beta signatures pointed to both CMV infection and a matching HLA type.

TCRdb reanalysed the reads using MiXCR and keeps one entry per CDR3 protein. There are about 830,000 distinct CDR3 sequences in the sample; over 25% occur only once, and around 12% lies in the top ten. After removal of 6 bases from V and 4 bases from J, the junction contained 8 bases not matched to a gene. CDR3 length: 16 amino acids. Germline lookup yields CDR1 SGHVS and CDR2 FQNEAQ. This clonotype was obtained from a human donor in good health (CMV status not recorded). Some clones in this sample may be carry-over from other donors' samples. This material consisted of cultured CD8+ T cells from PBMCs, taken from culture after CMV antigen stimulation. The chain employs TRBV7-8 and TRBJ2-3; 12 positions match TRBD2. In nucleotides, the CDR3 is TGTGCCAGCAGTCTTCTAGCGGGGGGGCCCTCAGATACGCAGTATTTT. Protein product: CASSLLAGGPSDTQYF.